This T cell receptor beta chain was sequenced in a study of blood T cell repertoires in COVID-19. About the study: The United States, Italy and Spain provided the acute and convalescent COVID-19 samples. T cells, B-cell-depleted T cells, or PBMCs provided the cDNA or gDNA that served as material.

The CDR3 covers 16 residues. From germline, CDR1 is PRHDT and CDR2 FYEKMQ (reference sequence). The trim removed 4 bases at V and 4 bases at J, leaving 5 bases unmatched. In the study's own analysis: Reference gene primer amplification gave nucleated cell count estimates. Libraries were prepared by immunoSEQ multiplex PCR; TCRdb keeps only in-frame clonotypes and omits some of them. V and J calls and clone size come straight from that table; D and trimming were deduced from the DNA. This table holds tens of thousands of clones, over 75% found once. The sequence was obtained from a woman aged 70-85 years with acute or convalescent COVID-19. What was sequenced was peripheral blood. This chain links TRBV13 with TRBJ2-1; 12 nucleotides agree with TRBD1. The CDR3 DNA is TGTGCCAGCAGCTCCGGGACAGGGGGCAGGTACAATGAGCAGTTCTTC. It specifies CASSSGTGGRYNEQFF.